This T cell receptor (beta chain) was recorded in a study of shared clonotypes between healthy human individuals. TCRdb keeps only in-frame clones here, not all; method: immunoSEQ multiplex PCR. The sample lists about 2 million clones, about 95% occurring once. Cells designated naive CD8 were CD45RO-negative and were positively selected for CCR7, with terminally differentiated effector memory CD45RA+ cells excluded. Trimming took off 4 bases at V and 4 bases at J, with 8 bases between the two ends. The germline V gene encodes CDR1 SEHNR and CDR2 FQNEAQ (reference sequence). This CDR3 has 13 amino acids.

What was sequenced was naive CD8+ T cells sorted from blood. The chain joins TRBV7-9 to TRBJ2-1; unclear D gene. This clonotype was sampled from a man aged 18 to 35 in good health. The CDR3 loop reads CASSSTDYNEQFF. CDR3 nucleotide sequence: TGTGCCAGCAGCTCAACAGATTACAATGAGCAGTTCTTC.